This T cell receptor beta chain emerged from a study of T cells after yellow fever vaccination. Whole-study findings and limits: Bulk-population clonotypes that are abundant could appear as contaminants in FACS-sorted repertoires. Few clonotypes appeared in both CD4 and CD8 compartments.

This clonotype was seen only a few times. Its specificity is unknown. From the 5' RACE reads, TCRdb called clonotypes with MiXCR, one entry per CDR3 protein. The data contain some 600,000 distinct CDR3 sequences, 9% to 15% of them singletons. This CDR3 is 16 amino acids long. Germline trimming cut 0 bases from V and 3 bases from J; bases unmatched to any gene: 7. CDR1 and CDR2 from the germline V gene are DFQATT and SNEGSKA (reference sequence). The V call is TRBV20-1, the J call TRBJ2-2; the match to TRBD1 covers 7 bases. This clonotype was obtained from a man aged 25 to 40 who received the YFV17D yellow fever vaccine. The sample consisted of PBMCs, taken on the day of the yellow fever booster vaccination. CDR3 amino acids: CSARDPGQEDTGELFF. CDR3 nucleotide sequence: TGCAGTGCTAGAGATCCCGGACAGGAGGACACCGGGGAGCTGTTTTTT.